This T cell receptor (beta chain) was sequenced in a study of T cells in Graves' hyperthyroidism and ophthalmopathy. Findings of the study overall: In the blood, most expanded thyroid clonotypes above 0.001 appeared as well. The model anticipated ophthalmopathy a median around six months pre-onset.

Patients aged 18 to 65 had newly diagnosed hyperthyroidism of under 2 months' duration. Comment on this clonotype: Its antigen is not identified.

Germline V gene lookup returns CDR1 ENHRY and CDR2 SYGVKD. V dropped 3 bases and J dropped 2; count of bases not matched to a gene: 2. CDR3 length: 14 amino acids. RNA transcripts gave rise to amplified TCR beta CDR3 regions. The HTBI primer set was used in a first-round RT-PCR of the TCR CDR3. One entry per CDR3 protein, called by TCRdb with MiXCR from the multiplex PCR reads. Among just over 550,000 distinct CDR3 sequences listed, under 60% were seen once. Sequencing was done on a sample of peripheral blood or thyroid tissue (not recorded which). The sequence came from a woman aged 18-29 years with Graves' hyperthyroidism. The chain has TRBV10-3 and TRBJ1-2, with TRBD1 matching over 8 bases. CDR3 sequence reads: CAISDGQGNYGYTF. CDR3 bases: TGTGCCATCAGTGACGGACAGGGCAACTATGGCTACACCTTC.